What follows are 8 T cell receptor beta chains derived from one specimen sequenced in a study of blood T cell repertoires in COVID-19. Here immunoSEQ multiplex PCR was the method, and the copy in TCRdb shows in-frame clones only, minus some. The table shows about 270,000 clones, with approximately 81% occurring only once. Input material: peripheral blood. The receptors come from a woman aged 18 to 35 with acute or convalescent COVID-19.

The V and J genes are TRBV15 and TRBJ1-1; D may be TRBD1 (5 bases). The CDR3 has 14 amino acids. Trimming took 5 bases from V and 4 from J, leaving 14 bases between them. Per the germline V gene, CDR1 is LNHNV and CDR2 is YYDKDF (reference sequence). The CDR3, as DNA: TGTGCCACCAGCGACCCGGGCGGGGGCACTGAAGCTTTCTTT. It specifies CATSDPGGGTEAFF.

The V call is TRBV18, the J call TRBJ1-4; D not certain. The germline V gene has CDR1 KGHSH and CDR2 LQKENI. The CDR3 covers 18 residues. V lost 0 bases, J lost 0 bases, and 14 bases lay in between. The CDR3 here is CASSPPRPLGATNEKLFF. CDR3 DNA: TGTGCCAGCTCACCACCGAGGCCCCTCGGGGCAACTAATGAAAAACTGTTTTTT.

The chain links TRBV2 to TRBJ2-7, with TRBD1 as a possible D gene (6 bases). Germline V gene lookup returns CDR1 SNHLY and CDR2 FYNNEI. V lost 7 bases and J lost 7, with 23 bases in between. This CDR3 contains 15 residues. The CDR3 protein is CASTASGAQRGEQYF. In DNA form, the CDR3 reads TGTGCCAGCACCGCCTCTGGGGCCCAGAGGGGGGAGCAGTACTTC.

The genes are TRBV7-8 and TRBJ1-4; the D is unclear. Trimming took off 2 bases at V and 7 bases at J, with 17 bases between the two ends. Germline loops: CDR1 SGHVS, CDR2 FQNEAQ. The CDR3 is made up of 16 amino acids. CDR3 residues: CASSLRAGSSGEKLFF. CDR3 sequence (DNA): TGTGCCAGCAGCTTAAGGGCGGGGTCGAGCGGTGAAAAACTGTTTTTT.

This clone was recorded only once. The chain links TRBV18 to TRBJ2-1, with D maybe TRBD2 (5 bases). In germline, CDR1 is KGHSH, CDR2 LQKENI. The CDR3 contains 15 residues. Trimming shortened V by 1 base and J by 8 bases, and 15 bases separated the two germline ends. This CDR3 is CASSPLSSRPHEQFF. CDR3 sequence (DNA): TGTGCCAGCTCACCACTTTCTAGCAGGCCCCATGAGCAGTTCTTC.

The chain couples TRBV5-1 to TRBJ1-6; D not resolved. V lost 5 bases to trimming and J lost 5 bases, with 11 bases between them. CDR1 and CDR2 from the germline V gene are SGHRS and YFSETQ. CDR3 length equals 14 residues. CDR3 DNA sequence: TGCGCCAGCAGGTTCCCCCAGGATAATTCACCCCTCCACTTT. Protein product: CASRFPQDNSPLHF.

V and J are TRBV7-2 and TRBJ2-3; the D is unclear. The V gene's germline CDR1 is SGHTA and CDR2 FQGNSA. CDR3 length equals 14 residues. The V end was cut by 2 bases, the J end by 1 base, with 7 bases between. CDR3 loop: CASSLKLGTDTQYF. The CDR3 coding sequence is TGTGCCAGCAGCTTAAAGCTCGGCACAGATACGCAGTATTTT.

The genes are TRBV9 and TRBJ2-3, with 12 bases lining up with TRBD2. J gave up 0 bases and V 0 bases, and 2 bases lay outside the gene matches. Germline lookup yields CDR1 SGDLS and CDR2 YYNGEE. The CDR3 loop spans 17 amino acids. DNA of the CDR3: TGTGCCAGCAGCGTAGAGGGACTAGCGGGTAGCACAGATACGCAGTATTTT. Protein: CASSVEGLAGSTDTQYF.